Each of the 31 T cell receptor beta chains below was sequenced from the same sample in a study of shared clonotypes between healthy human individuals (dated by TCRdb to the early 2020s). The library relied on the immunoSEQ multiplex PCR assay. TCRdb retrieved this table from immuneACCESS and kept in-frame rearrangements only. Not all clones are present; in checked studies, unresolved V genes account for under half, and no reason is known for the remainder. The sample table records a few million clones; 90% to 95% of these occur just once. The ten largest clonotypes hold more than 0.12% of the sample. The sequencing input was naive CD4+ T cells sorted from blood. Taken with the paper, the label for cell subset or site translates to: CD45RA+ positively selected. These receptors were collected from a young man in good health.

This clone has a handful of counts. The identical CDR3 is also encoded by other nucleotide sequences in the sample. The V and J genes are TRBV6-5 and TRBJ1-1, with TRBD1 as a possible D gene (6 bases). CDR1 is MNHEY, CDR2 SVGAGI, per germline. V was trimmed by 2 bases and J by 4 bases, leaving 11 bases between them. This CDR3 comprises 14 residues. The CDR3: CASSYGQGSTEAFF. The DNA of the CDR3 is TGTGCCAGCAGTTACGGGCAGGGGAGCACTGAAGCTTTCTTT.

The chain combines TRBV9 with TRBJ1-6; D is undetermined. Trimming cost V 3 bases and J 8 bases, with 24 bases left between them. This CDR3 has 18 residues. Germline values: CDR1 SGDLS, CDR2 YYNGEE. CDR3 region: CASSDSPSSRATDSPLHF. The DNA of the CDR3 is TGTGCCAGCAGCGATTCCCCTTCGTCGAGGGCAACGGATTCACCCCTCCACTTT.

The CDR3 bases are TGTGCCAGCAGTTACTCGAAGGCGGGAGCCGGCGGGGAGCTGTTTTTT. Its translation is CASSYSKAGAGGELFF. V is TRBV6-5 and J is TRBJ2-2; 7 positions agree with TRBD2. Germline assignment: CDR1 MNHEY and CDR2 SVGAGI. This CDR3 has 16 amino acids. J gave up 7 bases and V 0 bases, and 8 bases lay outside the gene matches.

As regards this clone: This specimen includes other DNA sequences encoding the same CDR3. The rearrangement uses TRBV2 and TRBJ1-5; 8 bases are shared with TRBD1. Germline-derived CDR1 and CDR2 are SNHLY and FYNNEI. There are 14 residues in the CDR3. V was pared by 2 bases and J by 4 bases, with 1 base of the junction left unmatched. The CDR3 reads CASSETGGNQPQHF. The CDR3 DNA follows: TGTGCCAGCAGTGAAACAGGGGGGAATCAGCCCCAGCATTTT.

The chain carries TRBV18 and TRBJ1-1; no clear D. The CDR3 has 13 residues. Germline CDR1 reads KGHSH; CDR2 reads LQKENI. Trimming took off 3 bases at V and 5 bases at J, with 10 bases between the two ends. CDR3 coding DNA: TGTGCCAGCTCACCTGTACAAATGACTGAAGCTTTCTTT. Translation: CASSPVQMTEAFF.

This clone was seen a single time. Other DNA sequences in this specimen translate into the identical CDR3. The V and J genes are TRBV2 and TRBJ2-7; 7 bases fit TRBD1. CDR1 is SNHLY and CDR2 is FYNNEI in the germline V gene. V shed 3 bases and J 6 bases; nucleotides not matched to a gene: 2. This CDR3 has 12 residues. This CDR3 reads CASSDDRAEQYF. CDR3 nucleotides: TGTGCCAGCAGTGACGACAGGGCCGAGCAGTACTTC.

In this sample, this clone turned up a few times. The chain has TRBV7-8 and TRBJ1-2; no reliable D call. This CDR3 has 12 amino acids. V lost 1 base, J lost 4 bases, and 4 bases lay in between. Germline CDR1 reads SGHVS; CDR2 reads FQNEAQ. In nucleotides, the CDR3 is TGTGCCAGCAGCTTAGGCCCCTATGGCTACACCTTC. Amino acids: CASSLGPYGYTF.

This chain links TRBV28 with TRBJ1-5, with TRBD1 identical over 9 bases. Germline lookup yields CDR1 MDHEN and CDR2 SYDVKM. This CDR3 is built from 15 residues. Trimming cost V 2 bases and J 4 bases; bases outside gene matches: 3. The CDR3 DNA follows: TGTGCCAGCAGTTTACTCGGACAGGGGAATCAGCCCCAGCATTTT. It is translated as CASSLLGQGNQPQHF. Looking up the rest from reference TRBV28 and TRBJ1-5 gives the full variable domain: DVKVTQSSRYLVKRTGEKVFLECVQDMDHENMFWYRQDPGLGLRLIYFSYDVKMKEKGDIPEGYSVSREKKERFSLILESASTNQTSMYLCASSLLGQGNQPQHFGDGTRLSIL.

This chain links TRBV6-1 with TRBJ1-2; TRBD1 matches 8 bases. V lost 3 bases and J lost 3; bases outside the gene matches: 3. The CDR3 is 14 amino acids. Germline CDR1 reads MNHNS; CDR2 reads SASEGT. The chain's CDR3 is CASSEGQAYYGYTF. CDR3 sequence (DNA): TGTGCCAGCAGTGAGGGACAGGCATACTATGGCTACACCTTC.

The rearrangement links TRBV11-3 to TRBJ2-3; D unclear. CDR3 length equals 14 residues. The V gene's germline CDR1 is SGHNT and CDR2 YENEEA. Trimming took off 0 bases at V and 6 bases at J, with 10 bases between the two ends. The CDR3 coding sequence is TGTGCCAGCAGCTTAGATCGCGGCGCCGATACGCAGTATTTT. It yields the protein CASSLDRGADTQYF.

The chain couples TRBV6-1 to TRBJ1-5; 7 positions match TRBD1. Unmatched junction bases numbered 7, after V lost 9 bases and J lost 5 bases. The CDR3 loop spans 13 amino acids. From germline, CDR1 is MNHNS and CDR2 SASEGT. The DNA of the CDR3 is TGTGCCAGTGAGACAGGGTGGTATCAGCCCCAGCATTTT. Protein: CASETGWYQPQHF.

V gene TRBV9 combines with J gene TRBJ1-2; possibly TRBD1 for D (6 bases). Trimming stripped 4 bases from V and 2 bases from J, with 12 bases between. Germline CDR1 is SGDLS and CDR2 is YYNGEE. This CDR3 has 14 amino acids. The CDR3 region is CASSPEGGNYGYTF. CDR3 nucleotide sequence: TGTGCCAGCAGCCCAGAGGGGGGGAACTATGGCTACACCTTC.

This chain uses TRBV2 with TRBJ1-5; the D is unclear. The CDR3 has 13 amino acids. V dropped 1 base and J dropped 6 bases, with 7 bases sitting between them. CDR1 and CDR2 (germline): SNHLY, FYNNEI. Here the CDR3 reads CASSEGVSQPQHF. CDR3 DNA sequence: TGTGCCAGCAGTGAAGGAGTGAGTCAGCCCCAGCATTTT.

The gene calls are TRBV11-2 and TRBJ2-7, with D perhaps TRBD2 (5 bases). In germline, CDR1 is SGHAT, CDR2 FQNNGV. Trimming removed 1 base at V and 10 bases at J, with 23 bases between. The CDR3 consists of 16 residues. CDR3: CASSLGATGVLMGQYF. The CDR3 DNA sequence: TGTGCCAGCAGCTTAGGTGCAACCGGGGTCCTGATGGGACAGTACTTC.

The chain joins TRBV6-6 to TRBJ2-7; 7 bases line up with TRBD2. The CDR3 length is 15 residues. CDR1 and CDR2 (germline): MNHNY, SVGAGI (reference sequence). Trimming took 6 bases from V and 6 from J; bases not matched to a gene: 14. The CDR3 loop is CASRPTWGGVREQYF. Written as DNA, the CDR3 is TGTGCCAGCAGGCCTACATGGGGGGGTGTTCGCGAGCAGTACTTC.

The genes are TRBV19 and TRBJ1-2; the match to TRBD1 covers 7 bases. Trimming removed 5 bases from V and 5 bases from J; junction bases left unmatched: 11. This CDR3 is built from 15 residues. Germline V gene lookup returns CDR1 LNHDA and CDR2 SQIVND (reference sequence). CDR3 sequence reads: CASSATGAQGYGYTF. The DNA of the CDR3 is TGTGCCAGTAGTGCCACAGGGGCCCAAGGGTATGGCTACACCTTC.

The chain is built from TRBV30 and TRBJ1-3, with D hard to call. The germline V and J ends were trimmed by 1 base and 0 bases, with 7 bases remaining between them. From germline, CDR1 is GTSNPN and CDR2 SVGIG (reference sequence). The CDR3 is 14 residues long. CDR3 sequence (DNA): TGTGCCTGGAGTGAGGCAGCCTCTGGAAACACCATATATTTT. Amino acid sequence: CAWSEAASGNTIYF.

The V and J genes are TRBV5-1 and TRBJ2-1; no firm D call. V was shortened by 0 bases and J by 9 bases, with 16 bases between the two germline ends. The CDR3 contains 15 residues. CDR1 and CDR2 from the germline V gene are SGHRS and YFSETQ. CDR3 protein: CASSLDVTPDGEQFF. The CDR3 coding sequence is TGCGCCAGCAGCTTGGACGTTACCCCTGACGGTGAGCAGTTCTTC.

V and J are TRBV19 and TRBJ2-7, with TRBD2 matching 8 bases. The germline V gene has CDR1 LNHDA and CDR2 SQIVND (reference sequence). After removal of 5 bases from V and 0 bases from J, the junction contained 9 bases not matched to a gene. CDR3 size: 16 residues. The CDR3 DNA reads TGTGCCAGTAGTCCAAGGTGGAGCGGGAGCTCCTACGAGCAGTACTTC. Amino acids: CASSPRWSGSSYEQYF.

The CDR3 region is CASSIYPPRQGGSSPLHF. In DNA form, the CDR3 reads TGTGCCAGTAGTATATACCCCCCCCGACAGGGTGGGAGTTCACCCCTCCACTTT. This chain joins TRBV19 and TRBJ1-6; 7 bases map to TRBD1. With 2 bases clipped from V and 9 bases from J, the junction kept 16 bases outside the gene matches. The germline CDR1 and CDR2 sequences are LNHDA and SQIVND (reference sequence). The CDR3 runs 18 residues.

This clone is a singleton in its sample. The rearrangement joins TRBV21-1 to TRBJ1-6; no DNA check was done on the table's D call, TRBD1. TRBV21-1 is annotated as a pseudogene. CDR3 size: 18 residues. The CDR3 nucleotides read TGTGCCAGCAGCAAAGAAACAGGACGCGGCTCCTATAATTCACCCCTCCACTTT. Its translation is CASSKETGRGSYNSPLHF.

As DNA, the CDR3 is TGCGCCAGCAGCCAAGACCGGGACAGGGGCAGTTACGAGCAGTACTTC. Translation gives CASSQDRDRGSYEQYF. The chain is built from TRBV4-1 and TRBJ2-5; 10 bases are a match to TRBD1. Gene TRBJ2-7 matches the end of the DNA better, so the J call may be wrong. Germline loops: CDR1 MGHRA, CDR2 YSYEKL. This CDR3 has 16 amino acids.

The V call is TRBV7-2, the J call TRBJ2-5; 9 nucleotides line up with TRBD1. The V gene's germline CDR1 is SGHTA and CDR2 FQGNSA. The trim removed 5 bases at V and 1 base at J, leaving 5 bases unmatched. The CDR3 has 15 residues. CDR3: CASSTGDRAQETQYF. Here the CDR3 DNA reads TGTGCCAGCAGCACAGGGGACAGGGCCCAAGAGACCCAGTACTTC. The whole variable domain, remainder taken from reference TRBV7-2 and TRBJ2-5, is GAGVSQSPSNKVTEKGKDVELRCDPISGHTALYWYRQSLGQGLEFLIYFQGNSAPDKSGLPSDRFSAERTGGSVSTLTIQRTQQEDSAVYLCASSTGDRAQETQYFGPGTRLLVL.

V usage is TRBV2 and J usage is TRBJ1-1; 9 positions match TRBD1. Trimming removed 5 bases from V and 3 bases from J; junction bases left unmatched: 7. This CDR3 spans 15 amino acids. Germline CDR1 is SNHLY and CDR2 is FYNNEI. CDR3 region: CASSPVTGGYTEAFF. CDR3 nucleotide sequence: TGTGCCAGCAGTCCGGTGACAGGGGGGTACACTGAAGCTTTCTTT.

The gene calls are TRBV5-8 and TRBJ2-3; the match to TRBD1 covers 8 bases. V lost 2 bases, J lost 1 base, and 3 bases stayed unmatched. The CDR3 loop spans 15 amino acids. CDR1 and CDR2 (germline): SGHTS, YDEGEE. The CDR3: CASSLKTGGTDTQYF. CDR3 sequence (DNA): TGTGCCAGCAGCTTAAAGACAGGGGGCACAGATACGCAGTATTTT.

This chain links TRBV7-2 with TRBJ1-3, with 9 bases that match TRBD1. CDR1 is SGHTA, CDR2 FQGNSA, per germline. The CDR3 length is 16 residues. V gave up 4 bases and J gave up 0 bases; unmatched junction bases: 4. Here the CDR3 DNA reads TGTGCCAGCAGCTATGGACAGGGGTTCTCTGGAAACACCATATATTTT. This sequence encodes CASSYGQGFSGNTIYF.

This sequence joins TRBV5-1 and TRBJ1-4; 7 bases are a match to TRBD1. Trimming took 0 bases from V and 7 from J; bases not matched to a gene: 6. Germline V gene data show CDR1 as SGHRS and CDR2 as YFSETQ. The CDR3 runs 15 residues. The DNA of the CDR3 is TGCGCCAGCAGCTTGGGTAAGGGGGCGCCTGAAAAACTGTTTTTT. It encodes CASSLGKGAPEKLFF. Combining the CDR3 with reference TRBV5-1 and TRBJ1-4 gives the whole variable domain KAGVTQTPRYLIKTRGQQVTLSCSPISGHRSVSWYQQTPGQGLQFLFEYFSETQRNKGNFPGRFSGRQFSNSRSEMNVSTLELGDSALYLCASSLGKGAPEKLFFGSGTQLSVL.

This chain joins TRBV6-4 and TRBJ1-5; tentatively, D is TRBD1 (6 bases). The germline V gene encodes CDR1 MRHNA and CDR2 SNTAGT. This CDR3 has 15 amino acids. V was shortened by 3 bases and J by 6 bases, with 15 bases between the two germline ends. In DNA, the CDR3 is TGTGCCAGCAGTGAAGTGGGGGGGCGCGGTCAGCCCCAGCATTTT. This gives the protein CASSEVGGRGQPQHF.

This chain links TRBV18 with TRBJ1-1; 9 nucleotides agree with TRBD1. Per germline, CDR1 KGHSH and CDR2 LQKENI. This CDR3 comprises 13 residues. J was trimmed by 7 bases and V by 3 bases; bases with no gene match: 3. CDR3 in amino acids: CASSPGTGREAFF. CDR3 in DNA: TGTGCCAGCTCACCCGGGACAGGGCGTGAAGCTTTCTTT.

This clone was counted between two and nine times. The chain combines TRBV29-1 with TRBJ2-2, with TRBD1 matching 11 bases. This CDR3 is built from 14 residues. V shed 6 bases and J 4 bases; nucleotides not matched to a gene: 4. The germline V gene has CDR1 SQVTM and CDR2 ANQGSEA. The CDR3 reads CSVAGTGGTGELFF. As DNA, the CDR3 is TGCAGCGTCGCCGGGACAGGGGGCACCGGGGAGCTGTTTTTT.

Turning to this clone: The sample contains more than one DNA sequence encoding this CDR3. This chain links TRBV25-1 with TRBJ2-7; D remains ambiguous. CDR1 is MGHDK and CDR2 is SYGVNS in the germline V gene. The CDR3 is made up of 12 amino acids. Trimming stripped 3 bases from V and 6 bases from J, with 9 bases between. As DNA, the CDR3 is TGTGCCAGCAGTGAGGGTGGGCGCGAGCAGTACTTC. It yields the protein CASSEGGREQYF.